This T cell receptor beta chain was sequenced during a study of identical twins listed by TCRdb under 2016. A note on the overall study: To test whether fetal clonotypes persist, this study deep-sequenced TCR alpha and beta repertoires from monozygotic twins, from unrelated adults of various ages, and from cord blood. To rule out contamination, replicate twin experiments were performed at different times with different library preparation protocols.

Results the study describes overall, beyond this receptor: Because the same donors could not be followed over many years, the conclusions depended on cross-sectional statistical analysis. Invariant T cells such as MAIT and iNKT could partly confound zero-insertion analyses, although diverse VJ usage argued against such confounding for most clonotypes. Abundant cord blood beta clonotypes carried fewer insertions; young adult naive repertoires showed a weaker similar trend, while memory repertoires showed none. The excess sharing between twins in beta out-of-frame sequences was weaker because fewer shared sequences reduced the signal-to-noise ratio. Compared with coincidental sharing between unrelated individuals, out-of-frame TCR alpha sequences shared between twins had an excess of sequences with low generation probability. Recombination models systematically underestimated out-of-frame TCR alpha sharing in monozygotic twins but agreed with sharing between unrelated individuals.

From the cysteine through the phenylalanine, the CDR3 covers 14 amino acids. Just the 42-base CDR3 DNA is kept, in frame starting at base 1. A distance of 12 bases separates the germline ends of V and J, which lose 5 bases and 2 bases respectively. The table lists this clonotype with many counts. There is no known antigen for this receptor. Within one base of it there is no much larger clone, and no base qualities were kept. All donors were healthy Caucasians. The twin cohort consisted of three pairs of female monozygotic twins, all aged about 18 to 30 years. Positive isolation kits from Invitrogen were used to isolate CD4+ and CD8+ T cell populations. The method behind the library was 5' RACE. Instrument on record: Illumina HiSeq 2000. A universal primer binding site was introduced by template switching, and a unique molecular identifier was present in the final cDNA, enabling accurate counting of TCR cDNA molecules. Specific primers in the conserved constant-segment region were used to synthesize first-strand cDNA for the TCR alpha and beta chains. Each cDNA library was double barcoded, with a SMART-Mk sample barcode plus Illumina barcodes, to control for contamination. Two successive PCR steps introduced TruSeq adapter sequences along with Illumina sample barcodes. Sequencing of the TCR alpha and beta cDNA libraries was done on the Illumina HiSeq platform using custom primers. The study's own analysis went as follows. MiGEC was used to process raw reads and extract unique molecular identifiers, and MiXCR was used to find CDR3 positions. Recombination models were inferred per individual with the repgenHMM and IGoR tools using an EM algorithm. Shared clonotype analysis was performed with the tcR package in R, normalizing sharing by the product of cloneset sizes. To study raw recombination free of thymic and clonal selection effects, out-of-frame nonproductive sequences were analyzed. TCRdb reran the public reads through fastp at Q25 and MiXCR, keeping productive beta chains. When rows share a CDR3 protein, they turn into one entry using the most common DNA and genes. Here the V and J calls rest on TCRdb's processing, not on the authors' analysis. The sample table records a few hundred thousand distinct CDR3 sequences; 6.5% of these occur just once. The ten largest clones take up approximately 15% of the sample.

The sample was also reused in another study, on T cells expressing NK-cell markers. From that second study: In sorted CD3+CD56+NKG2C+, CD3+CD56+NKG2C- and CD3+CD56-NKG2C+ T-cell subsets from several donors, TCR beta-chain repertoires were profiled. Among the eight sequenced donors, seven were HCMV-seropositive and one was HCMV-seronegative. In several experiments an anti-gammadeltaTCR antibody was added to restrict sorting to alphabetaTCR-expressing T cells. For more than 5 donors, the dominant CD3+CD56+NKG2C+ clonotypes were among the top 10 CD8+ clonotypes and accounted for roughly 1.0-7.5% of CD8+ T cells. Those dominant clonotypes were again the most abundant among CD3+CD56-NKG2C+ cells in several donors, at roughly 25-65%. Whether the expanded NKG2C-expressing T cell clones were specific for HCMV antigens remained unclear. The eight sequenced donors were randomly selected healthy volunteers, three men and five women. HCMV-specific IgG was detected in serum with a commercial ELISA kit to determine HCMV serostatus. MIGEC was used to demultiplex reads and group reads by UMI, and MiTCR was used to assemble and quantify clonotypes. To exclude erroneous sequences, any TCR cDNA sequence not supported by at least two reads was discarded. Downstream repertoire analysis used the tcR package, and clonotypes were matched across fractions by CDR3 nucleotide sequence plus V segment. Antigen specificity was annotated against VDJdb with VDJmatch, allowing one amino acid substitution in CDR3.

The chain couples TRBV12-3 or TRBV12-4 to TRBJ1-1; TRBD1 is possibly the D segment (5 matching bases). The receptor comes from a woman younger than 35 in good health. The material sequenced was CD8+ T cells sorted from blood. This receptor has the CDR3 CASSGGIGNTEAFF. The nucleotides read TGTGCCAGCAGTGGGGGGATTGGTAACACTGAAGCTTTCTTT.